This T cell receptor beta chain comes out of a study of blood T cells in healthy people across ages. In regard to this clonotype: No antigen is known for it.

Study-wide results and limits: Samples with more naive T cells showed higher observed beta diversity. Possibly, changes in expanded clonotypes were confounded because donor CMV status was unknown. Underestimates were what the diversity estimates from one million T cells were considered to be.

There are 14 residues in the CDR3. The V and J ends lost 6 bases and 13 bases respectively, with 22 bases between them. In germline, CDR1 is MDHEN, CDR2 SYDVKM. The use of a sample-barcoded 5' primer and a J-beta primer mix characterized a second PCR of about 6 to 12 cycles. Each cDNA molecule carried a tag from a template-switch adaptor that contained 12 random nucleotides. TCRdb re-analysed the 5' RACE reads in MiXCR, keeping a single row per CDR3 protein. This sample yields about 760,000 distinct CDR3 sequences, of which 45% to 70% are seen a single time; about 26% belongs to the top ten. The receptor was isolated from a man aged 35 to 55 in good health. The chain recombines TRBV28 with TRBJ2-4; D perhaps matches TRBD1 (5 bases). Sequences were obtained from blood. In DNA form, the CDR3 reads TGTGCCAGCAGAACCGCGACAGCCCCTAGAGAGCAGTACTTC. Its protein is CASRTATAPREQYF. Drawing the rest from reference TRBV28 and TRBJ2-4, the complete variable domain is DVKVTQSSRYLVKRTGEKVFLECVQDMDHENMFWYRQDPGLGLRLIYFSYDVKMKEKGDIPEGYSVSREKKERFSLILESASTNQTSMYLCASRTATAPREQYFGAGTRLSVL.